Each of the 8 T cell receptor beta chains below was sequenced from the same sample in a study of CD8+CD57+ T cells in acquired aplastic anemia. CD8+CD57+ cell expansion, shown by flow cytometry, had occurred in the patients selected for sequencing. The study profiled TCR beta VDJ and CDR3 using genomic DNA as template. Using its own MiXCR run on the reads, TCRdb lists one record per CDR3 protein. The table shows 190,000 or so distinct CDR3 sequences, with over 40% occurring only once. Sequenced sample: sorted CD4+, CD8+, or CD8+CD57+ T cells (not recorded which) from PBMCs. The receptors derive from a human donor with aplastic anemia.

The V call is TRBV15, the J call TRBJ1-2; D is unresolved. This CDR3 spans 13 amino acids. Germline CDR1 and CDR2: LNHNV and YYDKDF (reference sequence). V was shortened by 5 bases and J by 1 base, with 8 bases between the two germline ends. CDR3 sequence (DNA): TGTGCCACCAGCCCGGACCTTAACTATGGCTACACCTTC. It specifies CATSPDLNYGYTF. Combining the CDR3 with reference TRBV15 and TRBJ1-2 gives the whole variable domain DAMVIQNPRYQVTQFGKPVTLSCSQTLNHNVMYWYQQKSSQAPKLLFHYYDKDFNNEADTPDNFQSRRPNTSFCFLDIRSPGLGDTAMYLCATSPDLNYGYTFGSGTRLTVV.

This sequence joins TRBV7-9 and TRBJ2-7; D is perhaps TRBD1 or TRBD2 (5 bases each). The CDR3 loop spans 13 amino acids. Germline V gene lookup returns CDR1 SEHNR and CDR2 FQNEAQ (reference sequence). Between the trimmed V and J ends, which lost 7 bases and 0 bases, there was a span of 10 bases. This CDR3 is CASMGVLSYEQYF. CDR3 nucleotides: TGTGCCAGCATGGGGGTCCTCTCCTACGAGCAGTACTTC.

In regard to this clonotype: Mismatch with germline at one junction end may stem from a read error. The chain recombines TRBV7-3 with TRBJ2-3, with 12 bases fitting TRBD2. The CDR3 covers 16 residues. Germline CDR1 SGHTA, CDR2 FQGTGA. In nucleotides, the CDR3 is TGTGCCAGCGGCTTGCTAGCGGGAGGGACAGGAGATACGCAGTATTTT. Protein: CASGLLAGGTGDTQYF.

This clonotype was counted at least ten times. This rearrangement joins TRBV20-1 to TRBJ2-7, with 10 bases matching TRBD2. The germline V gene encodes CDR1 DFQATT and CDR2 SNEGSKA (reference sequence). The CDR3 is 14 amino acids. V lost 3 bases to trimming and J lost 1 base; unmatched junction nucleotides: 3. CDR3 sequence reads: CSASSGGTSYEQYF. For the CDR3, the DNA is TGCAGTGCTAGTAGCGGGGGGACATCCTACGAGCAGTACTTC.

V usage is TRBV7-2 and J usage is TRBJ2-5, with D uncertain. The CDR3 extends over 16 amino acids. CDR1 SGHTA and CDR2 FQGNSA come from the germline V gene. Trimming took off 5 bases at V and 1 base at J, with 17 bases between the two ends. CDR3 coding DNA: TGTGCCAGCAGCCTTAGTCCCCCGGTCGTCCAAGAGACCCAGTACTTC. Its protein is CASSLSPPVVQETQYF.

CDR3 amino acids: CASSLQINSPLHF. CDR3 coding DNA: TGTGCCAGCAGCTTACAGATAAATTCACCCCTCCACTTT. The rearrangement joins TRBV7-3 to TRBJ1-6; D unresolved. The CDR3 has 13 residues. CDR1 SGHTA and CDR2 FQGTGA come from the germline V gene. Between the trimmed V and J ends, which lost 2 bases and 7 bases, there was a span of 6 bases.

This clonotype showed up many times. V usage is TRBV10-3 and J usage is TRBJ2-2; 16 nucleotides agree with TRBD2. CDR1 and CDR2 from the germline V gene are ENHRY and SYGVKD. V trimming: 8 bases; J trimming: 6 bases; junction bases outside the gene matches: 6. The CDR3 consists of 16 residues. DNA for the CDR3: TGTGCCATCCGGGGACTAGCGGGAGGGTCGCCCGGGGAGCTGTTTTTT. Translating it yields CAIRGLAGGSPGELFF.

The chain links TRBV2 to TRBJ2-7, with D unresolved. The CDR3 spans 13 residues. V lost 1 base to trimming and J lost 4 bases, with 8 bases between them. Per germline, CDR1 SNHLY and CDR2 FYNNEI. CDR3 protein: CASSEVAGYEQYF. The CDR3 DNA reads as TGTGCCAGCAGTGAAGTGGCTGGATACGAGCAGTACTTC.